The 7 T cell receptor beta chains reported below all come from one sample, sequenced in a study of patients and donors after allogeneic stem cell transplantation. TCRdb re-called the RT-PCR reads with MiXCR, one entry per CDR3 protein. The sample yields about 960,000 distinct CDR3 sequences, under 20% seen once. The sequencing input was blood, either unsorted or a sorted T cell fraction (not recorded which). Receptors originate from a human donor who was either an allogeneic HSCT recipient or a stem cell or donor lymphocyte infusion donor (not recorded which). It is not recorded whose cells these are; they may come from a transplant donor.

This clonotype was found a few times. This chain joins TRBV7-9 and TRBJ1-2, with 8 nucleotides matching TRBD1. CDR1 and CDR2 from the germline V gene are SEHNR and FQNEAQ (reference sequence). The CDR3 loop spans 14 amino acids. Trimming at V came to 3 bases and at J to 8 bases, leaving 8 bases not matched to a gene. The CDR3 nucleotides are TGTGCCAGCAGCTTTGGCAGGGGGCTTGAAGGCTACACCTTC. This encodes CASSFGRGLEGYTF.

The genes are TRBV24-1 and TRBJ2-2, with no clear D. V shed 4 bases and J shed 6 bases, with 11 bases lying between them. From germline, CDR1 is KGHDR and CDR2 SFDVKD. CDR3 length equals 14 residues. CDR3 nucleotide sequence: TGTGCCACCAGTGAGGATTTTATGGCCGGGGAGCTGTTTTTT. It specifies CATSEDFMAGELFF.

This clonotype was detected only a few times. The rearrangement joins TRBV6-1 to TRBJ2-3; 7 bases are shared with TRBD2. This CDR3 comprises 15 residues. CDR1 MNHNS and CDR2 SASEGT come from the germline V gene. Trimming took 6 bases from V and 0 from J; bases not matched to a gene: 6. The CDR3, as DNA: TGTGCCAGCAGCCTCCGGGACTACAGCACAGATACGCAGTATTTT. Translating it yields CASSLRDYSTDTQYF.

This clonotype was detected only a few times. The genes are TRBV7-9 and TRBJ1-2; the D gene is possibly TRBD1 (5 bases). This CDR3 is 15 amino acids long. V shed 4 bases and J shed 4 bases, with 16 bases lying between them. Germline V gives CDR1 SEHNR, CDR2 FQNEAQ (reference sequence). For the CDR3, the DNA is TGTGCCAGCAGCTCGGACGGACGGGACCGCTATGGCTACACCTTC. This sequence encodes CASSSDGRDRYGYTF. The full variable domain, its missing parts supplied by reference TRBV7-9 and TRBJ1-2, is DTGVSQNPRHKITKRGQNVTFRCDPISEHNRLYWYRQTLGQGPEFLTYFQNEAQLEKSRLLSDRFSAERPKGSFSTLEIQRTEQGDSAMYLCASSSDGRDRYGYTFGSGTRLTVV.

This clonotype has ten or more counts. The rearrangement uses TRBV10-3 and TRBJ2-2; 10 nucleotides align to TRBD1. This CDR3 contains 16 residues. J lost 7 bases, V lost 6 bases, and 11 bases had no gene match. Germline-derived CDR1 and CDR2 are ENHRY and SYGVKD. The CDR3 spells CAISLGTGALGGELFF. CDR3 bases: TGTGCCATCAGCTTGGGGACAGGGGCCCTAGGCGGGGAGCTGTTTTTT.

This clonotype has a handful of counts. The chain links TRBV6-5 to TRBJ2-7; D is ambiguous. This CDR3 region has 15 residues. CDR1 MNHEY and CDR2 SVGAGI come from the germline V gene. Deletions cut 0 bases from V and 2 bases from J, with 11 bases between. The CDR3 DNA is TGTGCCAGCAGTTACTCGGGTGCGAAAACCTACGAGCAGTACTTC. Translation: CASSYSGAKTYEQYF.

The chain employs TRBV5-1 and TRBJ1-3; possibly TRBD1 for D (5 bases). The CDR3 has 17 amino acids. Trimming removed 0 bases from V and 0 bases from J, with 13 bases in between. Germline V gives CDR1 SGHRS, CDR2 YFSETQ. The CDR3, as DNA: TGCGCCAGCAGCTTGGTCCCGGGGGGAAGCTCTGGAAACACCATATATTTT. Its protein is CASSLVPGGSSGNTIYF.